The 23 T cell receptor beta chains presented below share a single source sample, sequenced in a study of blood T cells in healthy people across ages. Next came a second PCR, run for about 6 to 11 cycles, which used a sample-barcoded 5' primer along with a J-beta primer mix. TCRdb re-called the 5' RACE reads with MiXCR, one entry per CDR3 protein. The sample consists of 1.5 million to 2 million distinct CDR3 sequences, about 49% of them appearing once. Sequencing used blood. The receptors were sampled from a woman in her 40s in good health.

The chain combines TRBV4-2 with TRBJ2-1, with 9 bases lining up with TRBD1. V lost 2 bases, J lost 2 bases, and 10 bases stayed unmatched. The CDR3 loop spans 18 amino acids. The germline V gene encodes CDR1 LGHNA and CDR2 YNFKEQ. CDR3 coding DNA: TGTGCCAGCAGCCAAACACATCCGGGACAGGGCACCTACAATGAGCAGTTCTTC. This codes for CASSQTHPGQGTYNEQFF.

This chain joins TRBV9 and TRBJ2-5; TRBD2 is a possible D gene (7 bases). The length of the CDR3 is 15 residues. V was shortened by 4 bases and J by 5 bases, with 18 bases between the two germline ends. Looked up from germline, CDR1 is SGDLS and CDR2 is YYNGEE. Here the CDR3 DNA reads TGTGCCAGCAGCCCGAGAGGGGGGGGCGGGGAGACCCAGTACTTC. Its protein is CASSPRGGGGETQYF. Looking up the rest from reference TRBV9 and TRBJ2-5 gives the full variable domain: DSGVTQTPKHLITATGQRVTLRCSPRSGDLSVYWYQQSLDQGLQFLIQYYNGEERAKGNILERFSAQQFPDLHSELNLSSLELGDSALYFCASSPRGGGGETQYFGPGTRLLVL.

This chain connects TRBV20-1 to TRBJ1-6, with 8 bases lining up with TRBD1. CDR3 size: 15 residues. The V gene's germline CDR1 is DFQATT and CDR2 SNEGSKA (reference sequence). Trimming removed 4 bases from V and 5 bases from J; junction bases left unmatched: 7. The chain's CDR3 is CSAKTPGQDNSPLHF. CDR3 DNA: TGCAGTGCTAAGACGCCGGGACAGGATAATTCACCCCTCCACTTT.

This chain links TRBV7-3 with TRBJ2-5; 7 nucleotides align to TRBD1. In germline, CDR1 is SGHTA, CDR2 FQGTGA. V was clipped by 3 bases and J by 5 bases; unmatched bases: 9. The CDR3 totals 15 residues. CDR3 sequence reads: CASSFRGGVWETQYF. The CDR3 bases are TGTGCCAGCAGCTTTAGAGGGGGCGTGTGGGAGACCCAGTACTTC.

This rearrangement joins TRBV6-1 to TRBJ2-1; 10 nucleotides line up with TRBD1. The CDR3 extends over 17 amino acids. The J segment lost 3 bases and the V segment lost 5 bases, leaving 10 bases of the junction unmatched. Germline-derived CDR1 and CDR2 are MNHNS and SASEGT. CDR3 nucleotides: TGTGCCAGCAGTCCCGAGACAGGGGGCCCCTACTACAATGAGCAGTTCTTC. It yields the protein CASSPETGGPYYNEQFF.

The chain combines TRBV18 with TRBJ2-1; a possible D gene is TRBD1 (7 bases). V gave up 3 bases and J gave up 2 bases, with 14 bases separating them. The CDR3 loop spans 16 amino acids. Germline V lookup: CDR1 KGHSH, CDR2 LQKENI. In DNA form, the CDR3 reads TGTGCCAGCTCACCGTCGGCGGGGACAGCCTACAATGAGCAGTTCTTC. This translates into CASSPSAGTAYNEQFF.

A remark on this clonotype: A clone one base away is much larger, so this may be a read error. The chain is built from TRBV28 and TRBJ2-7, with 11 bases fitting TRBD2. The CDR3 spans 16 residues. CDR1 and CDR2 (germline): MDHEN, SYDVKM. V shed 7 bases, J shed 7 bases, and the junction held 15 bases outside the gene matches. The CDR3 protein is CASTSYLAGGNDEQYF. CDR3 bases: TGTGCCAGCACTTCCTATCTAGCGGGGGGCAACGATGAGCAGTACTTC.

The V call is TRBV20-1, the J call TRBJ1-5; a weak D match, TRBD1 (5 bases). V was clipped by 3 bases and J by 5 bases, with 11 bases between them. This CDR3 contains 13 residues. Per germline, CDR1 DFQATT and CDR2 SNEGSKA (reference sequence). The CDR3 reads CSASFRGDQPQHF. CDR3 nucleotides: TGCAGTGCTAGTTTTCGAGGGGATCAGCCCCAGCATTTT.

V gene TRBV2 combines with J gene TRBJ2-1, with 8 bases that match TRBD1. Germline loops: CDR1 SNHLY, CDR2 FYNNEI. V lost 3 bases and J lost 10; bases outside the gene matches: 14. This CDR3 has 16 residues. The CDR3 nucleotides are TGTGCCAGCAGTGACCGGACAGGGCGCGGGAAAGGCGAGCAGTTCTTC. Translation gives CASSDRTGRGKGEQFF.

The J gene is TRBJ2-4, the V gene TRBV7-2; 9 bases fit TRBD1. The J call may not be correct, given that the DNA end is closer to TRBJ2-7. Germline V gene lookup returns CDR1 SGHTA and CDR2 FQGNSA. CDR3 length equals 15 residues. This chain's CDR3 is CASSLMGTGTYEQYF. DNA for the CDR3: TGTGCCAGCAGCTTAATGGGGACAGGGACCTACGAGCAGTACTTC.

The rearrangement links TRBV25-1 to TRBJ1-2; tentatively, D is TRBD1 (6 bases). V dropped 6 bases and J dropped 8 bases, with 13 bases sitting between them. Germline V gives CDR1 MGHDK, CDR2 SYGVNS. The CDR3 runs 12 residues. The CDR3 is CASSRGILGYTF. CDR3 DNA: TGTGCCAGCAGCAGGGGTATTCTGGGCTACACCTTC.

The genes are TRBV7-2 and TRBJ2-7; 7 bases match TRBD1. The germline CDR1 and CDR2 sequences are SGHTA and FQGNSA. Unmatched junction bases numbered 3, after V lost 0 bases and J lost 1 base. The CDR3 is made up of 15 amino acids. The CDR3 is CASSLAWDRSYEQYF. The DNA of the CDR3 is TGTGCCAGCAGCTTAGCGTGGGACAGATCCTACGAGCAGTACTTC.

This clonotype was observed a handful of times. The V and J genes are TRBV6-2 or TRBV6-3 and TRBJ2-5; TRBD1 or TRBD2 may be the D gene (5 bases each). This CDR3 spans 15 amino acids. V dropped 4 bases and J dropped 0 bases, with 12 bases sitting between them. The V gene's germline CDR1 is MNHEY and CDR2 SVGEGT. CDR3 residues: CASSWGPGHQETQYF. The CDR3, as DNA: TGTGCCAGCAGTTGGGGCCCGGGGCACCAAGAGACCCAGTACTTC.

The chain has TRBV7-2 and TRBJ1-2; perhaps TRBD1 as D (6 bases). Germline V gene lookup returns CDR1 SGHTA and CDR2 FQGNSA. The CDR3 loop spans 14 amino acids. V was clipped by 7 bases and J by 3 bases, with 15 bases between them. The CDR3 bases are TGTGCCAGCAACCCGTGGGGGCTAGACTATGGCTACACCTTC. It translates to CASNPWGLDYGYTF. The full variable domain, completed using reference TRBV7-2 and TRBJ1-2, is GAGVSQSPSNKVTEKGKDVELRCDPISGHTALYWYRQSLGQGLEFLIYFQGNSAPDKSGLPSDRFSAERTGGSVSTLTIQRTQQEDSAVYLCASNPWGLDYGYTFGSGTRLTVV.

This sequence joins TRBV9 and TRBJ2-3; TRBD2 is a possible D gene (5 bases). Germline V gives CDR1 SGDLS, CDR2 YYNGEE. CDR3 length: 14 amino acids. V lost 1 base and J lost 2, with 8 bases in between. CDR3 sequence (DNA): TGTGCCAGCAGCGTATCCGGACTCACAGATACGCAGTATTTT. Translating it yields CASSVSGLTDTQYF.

This clonotype was observed a few times. In nucleotides, the CDR3 is TGCGCCAGCAGCCCAGGACAGCTTGAAAAACTGTTTTTT. Translating it yields CASSPGQLEKLFF. The V gene is TRBV5-1, the J gene TRBJ1-4; tentatively, D is TRBD1 (6 bases). The CDR3 loop spans 13 amino acids. The germline gives CDR1 SGHRS, CDR2 YFSETQ. Deletions cut 4 bases from V and 7 bases from J, with 11 bases between.

This clonotype is a singleton in its sample. The chain is built from TRBV27 and TRBJ1-5, with D possibly TRBD1 on 5 matching bases. Trimming cost V 5 bases and J 2 bases, with 19 bases left between them. CDR1 is MNHEY, CDR2 SMNVEV, per germline (reference sequence). This CDR3 contains 17 residues. CDR3 region: CASSRNPGQSGNQPQHF. In DNA form, the CDR3 reads TGTGCCAGCAGTCGAAACCCAGGGCAGAGCGGCAATCAGCCCCAGCATTTT.

The V and J genes are TRBV28 and TRBJ2-7, with D maybe TRBD2 (7 bases). V gave up 7 bases and J gave up 7 bases, with 23 bases separating them. The CDR3 runs to 15 residues. Germline V gene sequence: CDR1 MDHEN, CDR2 SYDVKM. The DNA of the CDR3 is TGTGCCAGCACCTTAGGGGGGGCCGGGAACAATGAGCAGTACTTC. This gives the protein CASTLGGAGNNEQYF.

This chain links TRBV7-9 with TRBJ1-6; 9 bases fit TRBD1. The CDR3 loop spans 14 amino acids. Germline CDR1 is SEHNR and CDR2 is FQNEAQ (reference sequence). V was clipped by 6 bases and J by 6 bases; unmatched bases: 3. Here the CDR3 reads CASRGTGINSPLHF. The CDR3 DNA is TGTGCCAGCAGAGGGACAGGGATTAATTCACCCCTCCACTTT. Supplemented by reference TRBV7-9 and TRBJ1-6, the full variable domain reads DTGVSQNPRHKITKRGQNVTFRCDPISEHNRLYWYRQTLGQGPEFLTYFQNEAQLEKSRLLSDRFSAERPKGSFSTLEIQRTEQGDSAMYLCASRGTGINSPLHFGNGTRLTVT.

The chain has TRBV6-2 or TRBV6-3 and TRBJ2-6; 9 bases map to TRBD1. J gave up 0 bases and V 4 bases, and 13 bases lay outside the gene matches. Germline V lookup: CDR1 MNHEY, CDR2 SVGEGT. The CDR3 has 20 residues. CDR3 in DNA: TGTGCCAGCAGTTTGTTCAGAGGACAGGGGCTAGTCTCTGGGGCCAACGTCCTGACTTTC. Its translation is CASSLFRGQGLVSGANVLTF.

The chain recombines TRBV7-6 with TRBJ2-3, with 8 nucleotides matching TRBD2. Germline lookup yields CDR1 SGHVS and CDR2 FNYEAQ. The CDR3 has 16 residues. V lost 1 base, J lost 2 bases, and 5 bases stayed unmatched. The CDR3 is CASSLGGGRATDTQYF. As DNA, the CDR3 is TGTGCCAGCAGCTTAGGCGGGGGGCGCGCCACAGATACGCAGTATTTT.

The chain joins TRBV3-1 to TRBJ2-7, with D perhaps TRBD2 (6 bases). The CDR3 has 15 residues. Trimming took 3 bases from V and 1 from J, leaving 13 bases between them. Germline V CDR1 and CDR2: LGHDT, YNNKEL (reference sequence). CDR3 in DNA: TGTGCCAGCAGCCAGGGTAGCGGCTATTCCTACGAGCAGTACTTC. Amino acids: CASSQGSGYSYEQYF.

This chain's CDR3 is CASSPGSGWGAFF. CDR3 coding DNA: TGTGCCAGCTCACCGGGGTCGGGATGGGGAGCTTTCTTT. The chain employs TRBV18 and TRBJ1-1; no firm D call. V lost 3 bases and J 10 bases, leaving 15 bases between the germline ends. Germline V lookup: CDR1 KGHSH, CDR2 LQKENI. There are 13 residues in the CDR3. Using reference TRBV18 and TRBJ1-1 for the parts outside the CDR3, the full variable domain is NAGVMQNPRHLVRRRGQEARLRCSPMKGHSHVYWYRQLPEEGLKFMVYLQKENIIDESGMPKERFSAEFPKEGPSILRIQQVVRGDSAAYFCASSPGSGWGAFFGQGTRLTVV.